This T cell receptor beta chain was observed in a study of T cell responses to AZD1222 COVID-19 vaccine. Generated by immunoSEQ multiplex PCR, the TCRdb table keeps only in-frame clones and is missing some. The sample records more than 95,000 clones, around 90% being singletons. CDR1 and CDR2 from the germline V gene are MGHRA and YSYEKL. Losses at the gene ends were 0 bases for V and 5 bases for J; bases not matched to a gene: 13. The CDR3 is 21 amino acids. The sequenced sample was peripheral blood, obtained on day 0 of AZD1222 vaccination. The J gene is TRBJ2-1, the V gene TRBV4-1; TRBD2 agrees at 16 bases. This receptor was taken from an adult in good health. The CDR3 reads CASSQDGGGTSGRARDNEQFF. DNA of the CDR3: TGCGCCAGCAGCCAAGACGGAGGGGGGACTAGCGGGAGGGCCAGGGACAATGAGCAGTTCTTC.